Listed below are T cell receptor beta chains from one sample, sequenced in a study of cytomegalovirus exposure and HLA in healthy donors. Generated by immunoSEQ multiplex PCR, the TCRdb table keeps only in-frame clones and is missing some. The data hold 70,000 to 75,000 clones, with 94% observed a single time. The sample comprised PBMCs. These receptors all come from a woman under 30 in good health and CMV-seronegative. CDR3s include the opening cysteine and the closing phenylalanine or tryptophan. The D gene is left open where the match is weak. Clone size appears in some rows only: once, few, many, or a class for an expanded clone.

v_gene: TRBV7-3; abundance: NA; j_gene: TRBJ2-6; d_gene: NA; CDR3aa: CASSSGRAGANVLTF; CDR3nt: TGTGCCAGCAGCTCCGGGCGGGCTGGGGCCAACGTCCTGACTTTC
v_gene: TRBV10-2; abundance: NA; j_gene: TRBJ1-2; d_gene: NA; CDR3aa: CASSLTLGEVLTRGYTF; CDR3nt: TGCGCCAGCAGCCTCACCCTAGGGGAGGTCCTTACTCGGGGCTACACCTTC
v_gene: TRBV7-9; abundance: NA; j_gene: TRBJ2-5; d_gene: NA; CDR3aa: CASSVTEQETQYF; CDR3nt: TGTGCCAGCAGCGTGACAGAACAAGAGACCCAGTACTTC
v_gene: TRBV4-1; abundance: NA; j_gene: TRBJ2-1; d_gene: NA; CDR3aa: CASSPLSFGSYNEQFF; CDR3nt: TGCGCCAGCAGCCCTCTGAGTTTCGGCTCCTACAATGAGCAGTTCTTC
v_gene: TRBV7-2; abundance: NA; j_gene: TRBJ2-7; d_gene: TRBD2; CDR3aa: CASSLPGGRDPFYEQYF; CDR3nt: TGTGCCAGCAGCCTACCTGGCGGGAGGGACCCATTCTACGAGCAGTACTTC
v_gene: TRBV19; abundance: once; j_gene: TRBJ1-1; d_gene: TRBD1; CDR3aa: CASSSSGQVEAFF; CDR3nt: TGTGCCAGTAGTTCCTCCGGACAGGTTGAAGCTTTCTTT
v_gene: TRBV5-6; abundance: NA; j_gene: TRBJ2-5; d_gene: NA; CDR3aa: CASSSTQVGETQYF; CDR3nt: TGTGCCAGCAGCTCAACACAGGTGGGGGAGACCCAGTACTTC
v_gene: TRBV10-3; abundance: NA; j_gene: TRBJ2-7; d_gene: NA; CDR3aa: CAISIGTPYEQYF; CDR3nt: TGTGCCATCAGTATCGGGACACCCTACGAGCAGTACTTC
v_gene: TRBV7-9; abundance: NA; j_gene: TRBJ2-2; d_gene: TRBD1; CDR3aa: CASREGQGAGTGELFF; CDR3nt: TGTGCCAGCAGAGAGGGACAGGGGGCCGGCACCGGGGAGCTGTTTTTT
v_gene: TRBV7-2; abundance: NA; j_gene: TRBJ1-1; d_gene: NA; CDR3aa: CASSLDRLQAFF; CDR3nt: TGTGCCAGCAGTCTCGACAGATTGCAGGCTTTCTTT
v_gene: TRBV2; abundance: NA; j_gene: TRBJ2-7; d_gene: NA; CDR3aa: CASSGRDVDEQYF; CDR3nt: TGTGCCAGCAGTGGGAGGGATGTCGACGAGCAGTACTTC
v_gene: TRBV7-9; abundance: NA; j_gene: TRBJ2-7; d_gene: NA; CDR3aa: CASSSTNDRYYEQYF; CDR3nt: TGTGCCAGCAGCTCCACTAATGACAGGTACTACGAGCAGTACTTC
v_gene: TRBV10-1; abundance: NA; j_gene: TRBJ2-1; d_gene: TRBD2; CDR3aa: CASSPSGGLIEQFF; CDR3nt: TGCGCCAGCAGCCCTAGCGGGGGATTAATTGAGCAGTTCTTC
v_gene: TRBV2; abundance: once; j_gene: TRBJ1-5; d_gene: NA; CDR3aa: CASSEFGQGNQPQHF; CDR3nt: TGTGCCAGCAGTGAATTCGGGCAGGGAAATCAGCCCCAGCATTTT
v_gene: TRBV6-5; abundance: once; j_gene: TRBJ2-3; d_gene: TRBD2; CDR3aa: CASSPGLAGTDTQYF; CDR3nt: TGTGCCAGCAGTCCGGGACTAGCGGGGACAGATACGCAGTATTTT
v_gene: TRBV5-6; abundance: NA; j_gene: TRBJ2-4; d_gene: TRBD1; CDR3aa: CASSSDGTGENIQYF; CDR3nt: TGTGCCAGCAGCTCGGACGGGACAGGAGAAAACATTCAGTACTTC
v_gene: TRBV28; abundance: NA; j_gene: TRBJ2-1; d_gene: TRBD2; CDR3aa: CASSWGLEQFF; CDR3nt: TGTGCCAGCAGTTGGGGACTAGAGCAGTTCTTC
v_gene: TRBV25-1; abundance: NA; j_gene: TRBJ2-3; d_gene: TRBD1; CDR3aa: CASSEPHTGVVPDTQYF; CDR3nt: TGTGCCAGCAGTGAGCCCCACACAGGGGTCGTACCAGATACGCAGTATTTT